This T cell receptor (beta chain) came from a study of cytomegalovirus exposure and HLA in healthy donors listed by TCRdb under 2017. Regarding the study in general: The 666 repertoires of the first cohort and the 110 or so validation repertoires were produced on the same platform, according to a later analysis. High-throughput TCR immunosequencing, statistical association of individual TCRs with disease status, and machine learning were combined to predict cytomegalovirus infection status. The study aimed to test whether signatures of past pathogen exposure could be identified by cataloging public T cell receptors. In addition to the first cohort of roughly 700 subjects, a separate validation cohort of approximately 110 different subjects was used. Findings and caveats that apply to the study as a whole: Cytomegalovirus status was reported to be diagnosed by the classifier with high specificity and sensitivity in both the original and validation cohorts. A later analysis had no HLA typing for the validation cohort, so co-occurrence there was scored across all 110 or so repertoires. Most TCR sequences were observed very rarely across donors, whereas some public TCRs were present in many individuals. Of the cluster scores, roughly 93% were above 0 in a later analysis, which found that TCRs clustered in the first cohort also tended to co-occur in the 120 or so validation repertoires. According to the authors, the approach could potentially be generalized to other disease states and immunological phenotypes. The study listed 164 TCR beta chains as associated with cytomegalovirus. In vitro tests confirmed that a few of the cytomegalovirus-associated TCR beta chains recognize cytomegalovirus antigens.

V gives up 6 bases and J gives up 4 bases, and the segment between their germline ends measures 10 bases. From the germline V gene (reference sequence), CDR1 is DFQATT and CDR2 is SNEGSKA. Including cysteine and phenylalanine, the CDR3 has 11 amino acids. The entry retains the CDR3 DNA only, 33 bases that are in frame from base 1. Library creation used the immunoSEQ multiplex PCR assay. Per the source publication's procedure: To diagnose cytomegalovirus status from the catalog of TCR beta chain sequences, a statistical classification framework was built. The source is immuneACCESS, and TCRdb retained only in-frame sequences with V and J called. Part of the clones is not carried over; for the studies checked, unresolved V genes explain less than half of this, and the remainder is unexplained. V, J and clone size were drawn from that table, and D and trimming were deduced from the DNA. The sample table lists tens of thousands of clones, 80% to 95% of them with a count of one. Approximately 5.4% of the sample belongs to the ten largest clones.

Separate from the roughly 630-subject first cohort, the validation cohort of about 110 subjects was the group to which the donors belonged. Worth noting for this clone: What antigen it recognizes has not been identified. No base-level quality is on record; no much larger clone is a single base apart.

The TCR comes from a man younger than 35 in good health and CMV-seronegative. Sequencing was done on a sample of PBMCs. The V and J segments used are TRBV20-1 and TRBJ2-7, and TRBD1 may be the D gene, going by 6 matching bases. The CDR3 reads CSAPQGYEQYF. The nucleotides are TGCAGTGCACCCCAGGGGTACGAGCAGTACTTC.